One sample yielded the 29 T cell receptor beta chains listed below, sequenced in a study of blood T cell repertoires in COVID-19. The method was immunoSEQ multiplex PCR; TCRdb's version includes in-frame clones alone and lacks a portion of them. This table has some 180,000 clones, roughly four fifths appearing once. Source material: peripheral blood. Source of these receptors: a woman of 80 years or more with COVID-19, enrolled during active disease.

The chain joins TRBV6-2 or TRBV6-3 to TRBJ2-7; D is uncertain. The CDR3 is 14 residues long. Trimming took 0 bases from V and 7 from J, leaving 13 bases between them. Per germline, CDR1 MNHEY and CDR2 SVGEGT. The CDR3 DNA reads TGTGCCAGCAGTTACTCGGTCAACCACCGGGAGCAGTACTTC. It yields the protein CASSYSVNHREQYF.

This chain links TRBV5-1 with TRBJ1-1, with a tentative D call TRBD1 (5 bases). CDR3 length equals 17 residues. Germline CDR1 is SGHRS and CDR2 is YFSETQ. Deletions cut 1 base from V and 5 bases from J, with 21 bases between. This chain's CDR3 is CASSLIPFDGGSTEAFF. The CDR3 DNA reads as TGCGCCAGCAGCTTGATCCCGTTTGACGGGGGATCGACTGAAGCTTTCTTT.

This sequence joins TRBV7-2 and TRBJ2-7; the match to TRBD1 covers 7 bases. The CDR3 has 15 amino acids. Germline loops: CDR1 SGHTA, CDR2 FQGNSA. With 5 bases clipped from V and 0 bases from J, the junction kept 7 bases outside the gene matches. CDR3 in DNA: TGTGCCAGCAGCCTCCCCGGGACAGACTCCTACGAGCAGTACTTC. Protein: CASSLPGTDSYEQYF.

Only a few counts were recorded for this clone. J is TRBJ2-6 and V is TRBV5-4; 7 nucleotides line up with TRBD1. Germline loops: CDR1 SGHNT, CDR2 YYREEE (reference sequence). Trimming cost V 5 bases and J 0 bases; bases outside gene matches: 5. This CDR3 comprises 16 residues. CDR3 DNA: TGTGCCAGCAGAAGGGACAGCGCCTCTGGGGCCAACGTCCTGACTTTC. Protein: CASRRDSASGANVLTF.

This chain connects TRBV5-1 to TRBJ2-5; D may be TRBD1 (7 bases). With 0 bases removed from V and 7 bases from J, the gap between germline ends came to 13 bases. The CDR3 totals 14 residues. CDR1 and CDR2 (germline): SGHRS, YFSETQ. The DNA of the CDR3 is TGCGCCAGCAGCTTGGCCCTGCAGGGGGGGACCCAGTACTTC. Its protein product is CASSLALQGGTQYF.

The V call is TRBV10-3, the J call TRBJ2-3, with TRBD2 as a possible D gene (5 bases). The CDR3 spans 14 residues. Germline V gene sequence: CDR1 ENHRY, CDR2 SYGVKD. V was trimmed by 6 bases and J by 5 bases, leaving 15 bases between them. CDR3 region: CAIRADGGGDTQYF. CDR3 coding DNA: TGTGCCATCAGAGCGGACGGTGGAGGAGATACGCAGTATTTT.

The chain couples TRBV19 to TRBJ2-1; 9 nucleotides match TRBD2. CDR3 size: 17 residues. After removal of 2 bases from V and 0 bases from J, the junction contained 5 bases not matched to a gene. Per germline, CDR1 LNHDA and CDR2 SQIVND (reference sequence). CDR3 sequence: CASSITSGLSSYNEQFF. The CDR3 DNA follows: TGTGCCAGTAGTATAACTAGCGGGCTGAGCTCCTACAATGAGCAGTTCTTC.

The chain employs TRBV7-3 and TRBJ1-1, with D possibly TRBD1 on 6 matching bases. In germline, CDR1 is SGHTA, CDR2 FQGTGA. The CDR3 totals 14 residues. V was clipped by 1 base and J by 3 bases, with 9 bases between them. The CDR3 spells CASSLNRVDTEAFF. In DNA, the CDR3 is TGTGCCAGCAGCTTAAACAGGGTGGACACTGAAGCTTTCTTT.

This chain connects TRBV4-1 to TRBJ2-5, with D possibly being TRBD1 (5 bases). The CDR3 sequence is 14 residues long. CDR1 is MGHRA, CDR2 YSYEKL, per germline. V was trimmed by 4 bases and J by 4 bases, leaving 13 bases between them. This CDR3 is CASSPGREGETQYF. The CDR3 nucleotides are TGCGCCAGCAGCCCAGGCAGGGAAGGAGAGACCCAGTACTTC.

CDR3 protein: CASSGGSETQYF. The CDR3 bases are TGTGCCAGCAGCGGAGGGTCGGAGACCCAGTACTTC. The chain combines TRBV5-4 with TRBJ2-5; D perhaps matches TRBD2 (6 bases). In germline, CDR1 is SGHNT, CDR2 YYREEE (reference sequence). Trimming cost V 4 bases and J 5 bases, with 9 bases left between them. This CDR3 has 12 residues. The whole variable domain, filled in from reference TRBV5-4 and TRBJ2-5, reads ETGVTQSPTHLIKTRGQQVTLRCSSQSGHNTVSWYQQALGQGPQFIFQYYREEENGRGNFPPRFSGLQFPNYSSELNVNALELDDSALYLCASSGGSETQYFGPGTRLLVL.

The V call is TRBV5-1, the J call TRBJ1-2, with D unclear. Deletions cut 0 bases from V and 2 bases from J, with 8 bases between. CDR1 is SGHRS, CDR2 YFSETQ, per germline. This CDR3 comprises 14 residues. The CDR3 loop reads CASSLAPGNYGYTF. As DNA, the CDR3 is TGCGCCAGCAGCTTGGCGCCGGGGAACTATGGCTACACCTTC.

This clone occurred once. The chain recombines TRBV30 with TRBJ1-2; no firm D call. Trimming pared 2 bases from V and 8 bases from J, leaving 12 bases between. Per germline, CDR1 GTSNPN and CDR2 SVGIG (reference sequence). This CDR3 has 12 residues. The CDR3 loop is CAWSREAWGYTF. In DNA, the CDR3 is TGTGCCTGGAGTAGAGAAGCTTGGGGCTACACCTTC.

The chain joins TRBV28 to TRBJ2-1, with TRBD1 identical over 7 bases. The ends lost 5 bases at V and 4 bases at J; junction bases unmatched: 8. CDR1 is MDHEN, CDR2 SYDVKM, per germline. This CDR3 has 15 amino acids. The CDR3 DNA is TGTGCCAGCAGTGACCTGACAGGGATTTACAATGAGCAGTTCTTC. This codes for CASSDLTGIYNEQFF.

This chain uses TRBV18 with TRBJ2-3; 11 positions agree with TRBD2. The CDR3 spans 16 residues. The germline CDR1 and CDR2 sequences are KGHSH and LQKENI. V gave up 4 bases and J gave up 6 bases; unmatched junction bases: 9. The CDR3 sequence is CASSRRLAGLYDTQYF. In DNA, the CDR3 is TGTGCCAGCTCACGCCGACTAGCGGGGCTATATGATACGCAGTATTTT.

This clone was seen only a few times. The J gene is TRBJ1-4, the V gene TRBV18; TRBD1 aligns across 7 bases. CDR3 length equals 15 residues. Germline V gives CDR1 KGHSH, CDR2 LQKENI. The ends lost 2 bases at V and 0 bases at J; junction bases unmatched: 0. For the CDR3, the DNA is TGTGCCAGCTCACCAGACAGGGCAACTAATGAAAAACTGTTTTTT. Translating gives CASSPDRATNEKLFF. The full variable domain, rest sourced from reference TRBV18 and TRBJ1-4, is NAGVMQNPRHLVRRRGQEARLRCSPMKGHSHVYWYRQLPEEGLKFMVYLQKENIIDESGMPKERFSAEFPKEGPSILRIQQVVRGDSAAYFCASSPDRATNEKLFFGSGTQLSVL.

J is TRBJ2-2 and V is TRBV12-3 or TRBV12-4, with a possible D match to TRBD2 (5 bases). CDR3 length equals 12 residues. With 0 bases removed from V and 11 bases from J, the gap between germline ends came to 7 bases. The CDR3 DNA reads TGTGCCAGCAGTTTAGCACGGACTGAGCTGTTTTTT. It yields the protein CASSLARTELFF.

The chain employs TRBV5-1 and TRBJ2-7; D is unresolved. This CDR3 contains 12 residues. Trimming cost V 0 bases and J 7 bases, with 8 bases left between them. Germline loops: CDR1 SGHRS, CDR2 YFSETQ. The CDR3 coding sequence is TGCGCCAGCAGCTTGGCACAGAATGAGCAGTACTTC. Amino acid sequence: CASSLAQNEQYF.

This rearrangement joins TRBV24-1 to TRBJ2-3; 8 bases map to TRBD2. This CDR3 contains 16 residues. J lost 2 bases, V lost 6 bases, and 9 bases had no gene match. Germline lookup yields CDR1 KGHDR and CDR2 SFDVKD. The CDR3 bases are TGTGCCACCAGTCCGGGACTAGATATTTACACAGATACGCAGTATTTT. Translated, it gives CATSPGLDIYTDTQYF.

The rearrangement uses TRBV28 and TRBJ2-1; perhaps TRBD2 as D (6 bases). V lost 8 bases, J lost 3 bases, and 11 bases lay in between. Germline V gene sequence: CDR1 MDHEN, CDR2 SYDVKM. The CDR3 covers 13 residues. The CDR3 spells CASGGHHYNEQFF. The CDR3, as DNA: TGTGCCAGCGGAGGGCACCACTACAATGAGCAGTTCTTC.

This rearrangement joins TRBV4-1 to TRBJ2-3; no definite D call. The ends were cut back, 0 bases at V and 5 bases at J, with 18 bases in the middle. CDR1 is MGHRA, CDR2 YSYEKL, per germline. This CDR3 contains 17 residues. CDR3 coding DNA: TGCGCCAGCAGCCAAGATCCGACCCCCCGAGGAATAGATACGCAGTATTTT. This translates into CASSQDPTPRGIDTQYF.

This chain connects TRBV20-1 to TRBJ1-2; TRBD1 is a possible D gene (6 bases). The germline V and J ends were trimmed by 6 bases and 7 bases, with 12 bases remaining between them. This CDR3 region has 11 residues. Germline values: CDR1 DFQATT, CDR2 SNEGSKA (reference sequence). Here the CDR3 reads CSAEGEGGYTF. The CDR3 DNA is TGCAGTGCCGAGGGGGAGGGTGGCTACACCTTC.

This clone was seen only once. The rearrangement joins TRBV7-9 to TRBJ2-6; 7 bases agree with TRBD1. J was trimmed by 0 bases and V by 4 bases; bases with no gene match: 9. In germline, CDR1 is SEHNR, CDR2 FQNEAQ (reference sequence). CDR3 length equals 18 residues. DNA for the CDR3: TGTGCCAGCAGCTCCAGACAGGGTCAAAACTCTGGGGCCAACGTCCTGACTTTC. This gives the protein CASSSRQGQNSGANVLTF.

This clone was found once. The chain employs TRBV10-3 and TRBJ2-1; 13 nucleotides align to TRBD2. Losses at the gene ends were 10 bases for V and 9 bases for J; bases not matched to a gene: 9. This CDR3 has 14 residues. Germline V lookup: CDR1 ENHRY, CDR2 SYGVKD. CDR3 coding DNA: TGTGCCACCACTAGCGGGGGGGCCGAGGGTGAGCAGTTCTTC. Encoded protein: CATTSGGAEGEQFF.

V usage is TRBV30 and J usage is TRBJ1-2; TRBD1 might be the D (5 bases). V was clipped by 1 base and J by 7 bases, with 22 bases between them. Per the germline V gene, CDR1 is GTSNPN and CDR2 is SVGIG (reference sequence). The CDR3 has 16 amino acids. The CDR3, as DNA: TGTGCCTGGAGTGGCGGGGGAAGGGCAGGTGTGGGTGGCTACACCTTC. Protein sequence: CAWSGGGRAGVGGYTF.

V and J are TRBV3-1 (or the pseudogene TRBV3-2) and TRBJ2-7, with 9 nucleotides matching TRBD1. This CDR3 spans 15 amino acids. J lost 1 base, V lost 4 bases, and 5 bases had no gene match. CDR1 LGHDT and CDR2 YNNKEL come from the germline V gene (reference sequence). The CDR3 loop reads CASSRDRARSYEQYF. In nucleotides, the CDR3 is TGTGCCAGCAGCCGGGACAGGGCGAGGTCCTACGAGCAGTACTTC.

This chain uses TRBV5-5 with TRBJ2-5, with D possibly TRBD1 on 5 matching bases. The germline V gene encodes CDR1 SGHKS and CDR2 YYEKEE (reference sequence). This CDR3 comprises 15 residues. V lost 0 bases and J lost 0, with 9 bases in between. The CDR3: CASSLGGYHQETQYF. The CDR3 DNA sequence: TGTGCCAGCAGCTTGGGGGGCTATCACCAAGAGACCCAGTACTTC.

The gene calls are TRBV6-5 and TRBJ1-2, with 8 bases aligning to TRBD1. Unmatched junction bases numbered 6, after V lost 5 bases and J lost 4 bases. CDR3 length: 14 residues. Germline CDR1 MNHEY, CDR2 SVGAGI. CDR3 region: CASSKTGGGYGYTF. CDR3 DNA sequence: TGTGCCAGCAGTAAAACAGGGGGGGGCTATGGCTACACCTTC.

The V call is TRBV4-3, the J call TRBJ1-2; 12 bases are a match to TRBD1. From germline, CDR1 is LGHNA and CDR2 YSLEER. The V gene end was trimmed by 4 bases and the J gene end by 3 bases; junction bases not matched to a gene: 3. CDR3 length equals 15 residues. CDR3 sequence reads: CASSLGTGGDYGYTF. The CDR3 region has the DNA TGCGCCAGCAGCCTCGGGACAGGGGGCGACTATGGCTACACCTTC.

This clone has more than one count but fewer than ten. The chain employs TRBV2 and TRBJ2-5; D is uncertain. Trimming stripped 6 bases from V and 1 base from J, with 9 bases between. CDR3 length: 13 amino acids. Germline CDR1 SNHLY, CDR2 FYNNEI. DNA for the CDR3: TGTGCCAGCAGCCCCCCCAGCCAAGAGACCCAGTACTTC. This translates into CASSPPSQETQYF.